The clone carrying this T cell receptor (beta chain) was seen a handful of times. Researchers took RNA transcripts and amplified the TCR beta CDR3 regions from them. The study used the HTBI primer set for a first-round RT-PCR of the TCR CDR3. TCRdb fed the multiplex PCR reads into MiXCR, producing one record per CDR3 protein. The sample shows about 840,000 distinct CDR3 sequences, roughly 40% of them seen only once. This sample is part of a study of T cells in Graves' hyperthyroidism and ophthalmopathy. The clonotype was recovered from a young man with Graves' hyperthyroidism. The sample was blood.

The CDR3 nucleotides are TGTGCCATCAGTGAGTCTGGGGGAGAGCAGTACTTC. Protein product: CAISESGGEQYF. The V gene is TRBV10-3, the J gene TRBJ2-7; D possibly uses TRBD1 or TRBD2 (5 bases each). V was cut by 0 bases and J by 7 bases, with 7 bases left in between. The CDR3 spans 12 residues. CDR1 is ENHRY, CDR2 SYGVKD, per germline.